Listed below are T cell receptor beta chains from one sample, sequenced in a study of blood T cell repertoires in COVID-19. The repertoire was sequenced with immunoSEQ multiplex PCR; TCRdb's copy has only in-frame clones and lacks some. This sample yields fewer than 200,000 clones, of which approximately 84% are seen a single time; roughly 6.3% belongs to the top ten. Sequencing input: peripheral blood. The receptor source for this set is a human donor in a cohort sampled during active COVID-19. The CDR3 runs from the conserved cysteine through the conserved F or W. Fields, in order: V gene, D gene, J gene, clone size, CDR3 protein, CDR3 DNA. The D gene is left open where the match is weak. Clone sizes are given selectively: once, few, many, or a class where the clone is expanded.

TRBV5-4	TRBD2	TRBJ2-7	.	CASSLEGLQYEQYF	TGTGCCAGCAGCTTGGAGGGACTACAATACGAGCAGTACTTC
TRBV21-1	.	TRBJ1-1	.	CASSGGRRDRGITEAFF	TGTGCCAGCAGCGGAGGGAGGCGGGACAGGGGGATTACTGAAGCTTTCTTT
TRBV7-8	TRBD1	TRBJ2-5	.	CASSHRQGEETQYF	TGTGCCAGCAGCCACCGACAGGGAGAAGAGACCCAGTACTTC
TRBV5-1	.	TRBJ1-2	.	CASSPLPGSTNYGYTF	TGCGCCAGCAGCCCCTTGCCAGGTTCCACTAACTATGGCTACACCTTC
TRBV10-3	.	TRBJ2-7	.	CAISTGSHEQYF	TGTGCCATCAGCACAGGGTCTCACGAGCAGTACTTC
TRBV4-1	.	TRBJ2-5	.	CASSQVQRRETQYF	TGCGCCAGCAGCCAAGTGCAGCGTCGGGAGACCCAGTACTTC
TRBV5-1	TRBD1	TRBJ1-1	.	CASSMGQMNTEAFF	TGCGCCAGCAGCATGGGACAGATGAACACTGAAGCTTTCTTT
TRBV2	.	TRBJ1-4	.	CASSEGTANEKLFF	TGTGCCAGCAGTGAAGGGACAGCTAATGAAAAACTGTTTTTT
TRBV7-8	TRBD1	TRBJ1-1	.	CASRSTGGMGSEAFF	TGTGCCAGCAGGTCAACAGGGGGAATGGGGTCTGAAGCTTTCTTT
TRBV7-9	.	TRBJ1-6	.	CASSPRTAINSPLHF	TGTGCCAGCAGCCCTCGGACAGCGATTAATTCACCCCTCCACTTT
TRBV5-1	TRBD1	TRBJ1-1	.	CASSPTGENTEAFF	TGCGCCAGCAGCCCGACAGGGGAGAACACTGAAGCTTTCTTT
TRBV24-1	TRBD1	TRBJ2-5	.	CATVGTGKETQYF	TGTGCCACCGTAGGGACAGGGAAAGAGACCCAGTACTTC
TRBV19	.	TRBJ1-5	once	CASSMAPRVSNQPQHF	TGTGCCAGTAGTATGGCCCCACGGGTTAGCAATCAGCCCCAGCATTTT
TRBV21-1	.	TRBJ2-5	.	CASSKPGQGKEETQYF	TGTGCCAGCAGCAAACCGGGACAGGGGAAGGAAGAGACCCAGTACTTC
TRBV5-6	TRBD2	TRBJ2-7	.	CASSLGTTRLSYEQYF	TGTGCCAGCAGCCTTGGGACTACTAGACTGTCCTACGAGCAGTACTTC
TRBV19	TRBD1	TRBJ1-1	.	CASSIYRGHEGAFF	TGTGCCAGTAGTATATACAGGGGGCATGAGGGAGCTTTCTTT
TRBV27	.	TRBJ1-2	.	CASRTGINNYGYTF	TGTGCCAGCAGAACAGGGATTAATAACTATGGCTACACCTTC
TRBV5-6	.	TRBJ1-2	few	CASSLVGQSYGYTF	TGTGCCAGCAGCTTGGTTGGGCAATCCTATGGCTACACCTTC
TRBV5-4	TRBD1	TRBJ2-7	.	CASSFRGSSYEQYF	TGTGCCAGCAGCTTCAGGGGGAGCTCCTACGAGCAGTACTTC
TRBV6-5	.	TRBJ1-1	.	CASSYSGTKGTEAFF	TGTGCCAGCAGTTACTCCGGGACAAAGGGCACTGAAGCTTTCTTT
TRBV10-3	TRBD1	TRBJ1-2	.	CAISESGQGGYTF	TGTGCCATCAGTGAGTCGGGACAGGGGGGCTACACCTTC
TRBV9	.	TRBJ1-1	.	CASSVGPGSDEAFF	TGTGCCAGCAGCGTAGGGCCGGGATCCGATGAAGCTTTCTTT
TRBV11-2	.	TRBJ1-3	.	CASTLGNTIYF	TGTGCCAGCACTCTAGGAAACACCATATATTTT
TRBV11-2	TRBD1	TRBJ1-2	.	CASSLTGASGYGYTF	TGTGCCAGCAGCTTGACAGGGGCGTCAGGCTATGGCTACACCTTC
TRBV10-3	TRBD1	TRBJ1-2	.	CAVTGENYGYTF	TGTGCCGTAACAGGGGAAAACTATGGCTACACCTTC
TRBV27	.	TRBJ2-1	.	CASSPYGRGNEQFF	TGTGCCAGCAGCCCTTACGGACGGGGGAATGAGCAGTTCTTC
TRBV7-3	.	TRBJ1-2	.	CASSPGAGGDYGYTF	TGTGCCAGCAGCCCGGGTGCTGGCGGAGACTATGGCTACACCTTC
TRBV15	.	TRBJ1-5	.	CATSIWGGDNQPQHF	TGTGCCACCAGCATCTGGGGAGGGGACAATCAGCCCCAGCATTTT
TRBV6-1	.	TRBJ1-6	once	CASSEAPSSLYNSPLHF	TGTGCCAGCAGTGAAGCGCCCTCGAGCCTCTATAATTCACCCCTCCACTTT
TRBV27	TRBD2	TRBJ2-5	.	CASSRTSGGALEIKTQYF	TGTGCCAGCAGCCGTACTAGCGGGGGGGCCCTTGAGATAAAGACCCAGTACTTC
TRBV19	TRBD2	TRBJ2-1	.	CASSIDRRTSGGNEQFF	TGTGCCAGTAGTATAGATCGGCGGACTAGCGGGGGTAATGAGCAGTTCTTC
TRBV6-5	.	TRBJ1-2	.	CASSTELLNGYTF	TGTGCCAGCAGTACAGAACTCCTTAATGGCTACACCTTC
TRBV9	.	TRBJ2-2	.	CASSPLGENTGELFF	TGTGCCAGCAGCCCCCTGGGCGAGAACACCGGGGAGCTGTTTTTT
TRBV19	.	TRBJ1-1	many	CASSIRGRADTEAFF	TGTGCCAGTAGTATACGCGGGAGGGCTGACACTGAAGCTTTCTTT
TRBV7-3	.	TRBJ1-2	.	CASSFGRGAYGYTF	TGTGCCAGCAGCTTCGGGCGGGGAGCCTATGGCTACACCTTC
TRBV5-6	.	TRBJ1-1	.	CASTPGNVNTEAFF	TGTGCCAGCACCCCGGGGAACGTTAACACTGAAGCTTTCTTT
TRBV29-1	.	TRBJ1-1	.	CSVARPEQGSEAFF	TGCAGCGTTGCCAGACCGGAACAGGGCTCTGAAGCTTTCTTT
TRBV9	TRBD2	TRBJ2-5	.	CASSVGASGQETQYF	TGTGCCAGCAGCGTAGGGGCTAGCGGACAAGAGACCCAGTACTTC
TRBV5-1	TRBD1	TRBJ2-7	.	CASSGGQGTHEQYF	TGCGCCAGCAGCGGGGGACAGGGGACTCACGAGCAGTACTTC
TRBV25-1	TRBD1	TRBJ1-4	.	CASSKNRGGEKLFF	TGTGCCAGCAGCAAAAACAGGGGCGGCGAAAAACTGTTTTTT
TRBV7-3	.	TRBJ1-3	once	CASPLRGNTIYF	TGTGCCAGCCCCCTGAGAGGAAACACCATATATTTT
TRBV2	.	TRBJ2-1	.	CASNIAALDEQFF	TGTGCCAGCAACATAGCGGCCCTTGACGAGCAGTTCTTC
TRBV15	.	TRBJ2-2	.	CATSRDRQTNTGELFF	TGTGCCACCAGCAGAGATCGTCAGACGAACACCGGGGAGCTGTTTTTT
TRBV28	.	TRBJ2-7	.	CASSPHDYRDYEQYF	TGTGCCAGCAGTCCCCACGACTACAGGGATTACGAGCAGTACTTC
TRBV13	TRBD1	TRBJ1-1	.	CASSTGDRGATEAFF	TGTGCCAGCAGCACAGGAGACAGGGGGGCCACTGAAGCTTTCTTT
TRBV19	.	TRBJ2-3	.	CASSTYRAEDTQYF	TGTGCCAGTAGTACATACAGGGCGGAAGATACGCAGTATTTT
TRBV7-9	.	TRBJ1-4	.	CASSQHSQPTNEKLFF	TGTGCCAGCAGTCAACATTCACAGCCGACTAATGAAAAACTGTTTTTT
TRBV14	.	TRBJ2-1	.	CASSQALINEQFF	TGTGCCAGCAGCCAGGCACTAATCAATGAGCAGTTCTTC
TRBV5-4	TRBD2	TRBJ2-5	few	CASSLISGGETQYF	TGTGCCAGCAGCTTGATTAGCGGGGGAGAGACCCAGTACTTC
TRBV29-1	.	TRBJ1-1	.	CSVGTGHGNTEAFF	TGCAGCGTTGGTACTGGACACGGAAACACTGAAGCTTTCTTT
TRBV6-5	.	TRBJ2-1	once	CASSYSIRTYNEQFF	TGTGCCAGCAGTTACTCAATTAGAACCTACAATGAGCAGTTCTTC
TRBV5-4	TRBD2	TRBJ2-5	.	CASSSPSGGQETQYF	TGTGCCAGCAGCTCACCTAGCGGGGGGCAAGAGACCCAGTACTTC
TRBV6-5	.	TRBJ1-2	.	CASLPSPTGFDGYTF	TGTGCCAGCCTCCCCAGCCCCACAGGGTTCGATGGCTACACCTTC